This T cell receptor beta chain was captured by sequencing in a study of blood T cells in healthy people across ages. This clonotype was observed a handful of times. Through a sample-barcoded 5' primer and a J-beta primer mix, a second PCR was run for roughly 7 to 12 cycles. A single record per CDR3 protein comes from TCRdb applying MiXCR to the 5' RACE reads. The profile shows roughly 1.5 million distinct CDR3 sequences, about 45% of them singletons. The CDR3 totals 13 residues. The germline gives CDR1 DFQATT, CDR2 SNEGSKA (reference sequence). The germline V and J ends were trimmed by 1 base and 11 bases, with 17 bases remaining between them.

The sequencing sample was made of blood. The V and J genes are TRBV20-1 and TRBJ1-1; perhaps TRBD1 as D (6 bases). The sequence was obtained from a woman under 30 in good health. The CDR3 protein is CSARVGQTNVAFF. As DNA, the CDR3 is TGCAGTGCTAGAGTCGGACAGACTAATGTTGCTTTCTTT.